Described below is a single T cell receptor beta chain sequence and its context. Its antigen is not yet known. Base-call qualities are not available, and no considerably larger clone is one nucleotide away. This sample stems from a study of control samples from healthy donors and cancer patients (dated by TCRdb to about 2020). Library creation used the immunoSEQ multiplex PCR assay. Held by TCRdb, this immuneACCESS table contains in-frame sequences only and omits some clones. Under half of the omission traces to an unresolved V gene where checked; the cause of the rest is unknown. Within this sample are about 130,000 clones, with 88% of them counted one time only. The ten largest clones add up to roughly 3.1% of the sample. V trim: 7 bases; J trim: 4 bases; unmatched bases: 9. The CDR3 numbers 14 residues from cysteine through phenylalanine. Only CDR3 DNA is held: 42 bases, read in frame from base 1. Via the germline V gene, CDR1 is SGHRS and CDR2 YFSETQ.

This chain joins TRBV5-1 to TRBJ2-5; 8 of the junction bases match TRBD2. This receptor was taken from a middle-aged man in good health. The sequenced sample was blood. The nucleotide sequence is TGCGCCAGCCGGTCCGGGGGGGCTGGAGAGACCCAGTACTTC. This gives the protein CASRSGGAGETQYF.